Listed here are 4 T cell receptor beta chains from one sample, sequenced in a study of blood T cell repertoires in COVID-19. The repertoire was sequenced with immunoSEQ multiplex PCR; TCRdb's copy has only in-frame clones and lacks some. The profile shows hundreds of thousands of clones, approximately 89% of them singletons. Sample: peripheral blood. These receptors all stem from a woman aged 60-70 years who had recovered from COVID-19.

The rearrangement links TRBV19 to TRBJ1-5; TRBD1 is a possible D gene (5 bases). The CDR3 runs to 16 residues. Deletions cut 3 bases from V and 3 bases from J, with 15 bases between. The germline CDR1 and CDR2 sequences are LNHDA and SQIVND (reference sequence). CDR3 amino acids: CASSMGPGRDNQPQHF. CDR3 nucleotides: TGTGCCAGTAGTATGGGGCCAGGGAGGGACAATCAGCCCCAGCATTTT.

The chain employs TRBV10-1 and TRBJ1-2, with TRBD1 identical over 7 bases. Unmatched junction bases numbered 6, after V lost 7 bases and J lost 4 bases. There are 13 residues in the CDR3. CDR1 and CDR2 from the germline V gene are WNHNN and SYGVQD (reference sequence). The CDR3 DNA follows: TGCGCCAGCACTAGAGGGGGCTCCTATGGCTACACCTTC. Protein product: CASTRGGSYGYTF.

V usage is TRBV19 and J usage is TRBJ2-1, with TRBD2 matching over 8 bases. With V trimmed by 4 bases and J by 10 bases, 0 bases remained unmatched. Germline V lookup: CDR1 LNHDA, CDR2 SQIVND (reference sequence). The CDR3 runs 11 residues. The CDR3 is CASSTGGEQFF. Here the CDR3 DNA reads TGTGCCAGTAGTACGGGGGGGGAGCAGTTCTTC. The complete variable domain, with remaining parts taken from reference TRBV19 and TRBJ2-1, reads DGGITQSPKYLFRKEGQNVTLSCEQNLNHDAMYWYRQDPGQGLRLIYYSQIVNDFQKGDIAEGYSVSREKKESFPLTVTSAQKNPTAFYLCASSTGGEQFFGPGTRLTVL.

This rearrangement joins TRBV3-1 (or the pseudogene TRBV3-2) to TRBJ2-1; 16 bases align to TRBD2. Germline V gene data show CDR1 as LGHDT and CDR2 as YNNKEL (reference sequence). The trim removed 6 bases at V and 15 bases at J, leaving 5 bases unmatched. This CDR3 has 13 amino acids. As DNA, the CDR3 is TGTGCCAGCAGGGGACTAGCGGGGGGGGTTCTGTTCTTC. Translating it yields CASRGLAGGVLFF.